What follows describes a single T cell receptor (beta chain). Its antigen is unidentified. Germline V gene sequence: CDR1 KGHSH, CDR2 LQKENI. Unmatched junction bases numbered 5, after V lost 3 bases and J lost 9 bases. The CDR3 contains 13 residues. The data were taken from a study of cytomegalovirus exposure and HLA in healthy donors. Study in general: The 120 validation repertoires were reported in a later analysis to have been generated on the same platform as the approximately 700 first-cohort repertoires.

Study results and caveats: Investigators reported 150 to 200 TCR beta chains as tied to cytomegalovirus. In vitro work confirmed that a few CMV-associated chains recognize CMV antigens.

The validation cohort, a group of under 150 subjects, included the donors and was separate from the roughly 620-subject first cohort. TCRdb's copy holds only in-frame clones and misses some; the assay was immunoSEQ multiplex PCR. Seen here are 75,000 to 95,000 clones, roughly 96% observed once, and the top ten hold 0.6% to 0.95%. Sequenced: PBMCs. This receptor was obtained from a man aged 18 to 30 in good health and CMV-seronegative. The rearrangement uses TRBV18 and TRBJ2-1; 7 nucleotides align to TRBD1. CDR3 residues: CASSPTGSGEQFF. CDR3 nucleotide sequence: TGTGCCAGCTCACCGACAGGGTCCGGTGAGCAGTTCTTC.